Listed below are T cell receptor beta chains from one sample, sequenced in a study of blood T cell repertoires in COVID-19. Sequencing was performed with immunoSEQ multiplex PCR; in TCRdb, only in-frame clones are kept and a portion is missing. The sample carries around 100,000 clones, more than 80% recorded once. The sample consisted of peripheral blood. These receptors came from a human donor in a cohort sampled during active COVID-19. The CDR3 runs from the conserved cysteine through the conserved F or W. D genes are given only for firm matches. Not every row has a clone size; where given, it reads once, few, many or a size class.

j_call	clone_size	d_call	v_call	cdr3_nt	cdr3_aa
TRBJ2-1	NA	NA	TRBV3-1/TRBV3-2	TGTGCCAGCAGCCAAAAGAGGGGGTTCAACAATGAGCAGTTCTTC	CASSQKRGFNNEQFF
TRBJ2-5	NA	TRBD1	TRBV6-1	TGTGCCAGCAGTGAGGGACAGGGGGCGCGAGGGAAGACCCAGTACTTC	CASSEGQGARGKTQYF
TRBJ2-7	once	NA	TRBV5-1	TGCGCCAGCAGGCGACTACCAACGGGGGAGCAGTACTTC	CASRRLPTGEQYF
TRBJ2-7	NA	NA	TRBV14	TGTGCCAGCAGCCAAGGGTTGAGGGCCTACGAGCAGTACTTC	CASSQGLRAYEQYF
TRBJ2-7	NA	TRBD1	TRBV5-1	TGCGCCAGCAGCTTGCGGACAGGGTCCTACGAGCAGTACTTC	CASSLRTGSYEQYF
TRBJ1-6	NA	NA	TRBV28	TGTGCCACCACGGTCCTCTATAATTCACCCCTCCACTTT	CATTVLYNSPLHF
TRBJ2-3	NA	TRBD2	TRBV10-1	TGCGCCAGTCCGTTTCGACTAGCGTTCACAGATACGCAGTATTTT	CASPFRLAFTDTQYF
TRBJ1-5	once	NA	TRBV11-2	TGTGCCAGCAGCTTGGGACTCGATCAGCCCCAGCATTTT	CASSLGLDQPQHF
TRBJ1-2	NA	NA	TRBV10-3	TGTGCCATCAGTGGAAAGGAGAACTATGGCTACACCTTC	CAISGKENYGYTF
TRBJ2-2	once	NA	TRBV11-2	TGTGCCAGCAGCAGATTCGGAGGGTTGAGCACCGGGGAGCTGTTTTTT	CASSRFGGLSTGELFF
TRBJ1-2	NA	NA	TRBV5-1	TGCGCCAGCAGCTTGAATGTGGACACGGGTGGCTATGGCTACACCTTC	CASSLNVDTGGYGYTF
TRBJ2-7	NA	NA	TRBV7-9	TGTGCCAGCAGCTTAGATGGTAGCGTCGAGCAGTACTTC	CASSLDGSVEQYF
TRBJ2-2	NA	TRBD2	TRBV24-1	TGTGCCACCAGTGATCAAGCGGGGGGGCCTGGCGGGGAGCTGTTTTTT	CATSDQAGGPGGELFF
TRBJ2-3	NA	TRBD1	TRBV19	TGTGCCAGTATGGACAGGGGGCAGTATTTT	CASMDRGQYF
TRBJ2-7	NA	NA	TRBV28	TGTGCCGCGGCGGGGCCAGGGGGGTCCTACGAGCAGTACTTC	CAAAGPGGSYEQYF
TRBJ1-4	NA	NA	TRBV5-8	TGTGCCAGCAGCCGGTTTAGGGGAAAACTGTTTTTT	CASSRFRGKLFF
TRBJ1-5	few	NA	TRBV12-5	TGTGCTAGTTTGCCGGGTCTTTTTCATCAGCCCCAGCATTTT	CASLPGLFHQPQHF
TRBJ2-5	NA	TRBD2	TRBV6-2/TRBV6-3	TGTGCCAGCAGTTACTTGGTAGCGGGGGAAGAGACCCAGTACTTC	CASSYLVAGEETQYF
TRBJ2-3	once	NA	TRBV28	TGTGCCAGCAGTTTGGGGCTAACCCACACAGATACGCAGTATTTT	CASSLGLTHTDTQYF
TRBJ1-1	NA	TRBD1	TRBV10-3	TGTGCCATCAGTGTCCAGGGGGGCACTGAAGCTTTCTTT	CAISVQGGTEAFF
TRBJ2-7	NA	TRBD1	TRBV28	TGTGCCAGTCGAGGACAGGGGGCTTCCTACGAGCAGTACTTC	CASRGQGASYEQYF
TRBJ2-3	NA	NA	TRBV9	TGTGCCAGCAGCGTAGGAACGGGGACTACAGATACGCAGTATTTT	CASSVGTGTTDTQYF
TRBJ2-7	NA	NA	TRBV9	TGTGCCAGCAGCGTAGCCCCGTGGCCCTCCTACGAGCAGTACTTC	CASSVAPWPSYEQYF
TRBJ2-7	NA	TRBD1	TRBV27	TGTGCCAGCAGTTTAAACAGGGGAGAGGGCGAGCAGTACTTC	CASSLNRGEGEQYF
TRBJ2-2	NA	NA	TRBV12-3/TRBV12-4	TGTGCCGGGGCGTCTGGGGTCGCCGGGGAGCTGTTTTTT	CAGASGVAGELFF
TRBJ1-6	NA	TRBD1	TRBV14	TGTGCCAGCAGCTCGGGACAGGGGGCTAGCTCCTATAATTCACCCCTCCACTTT	CASSSGQGASSYNSPLHF
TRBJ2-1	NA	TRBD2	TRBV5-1	TGCGCCAGCAGCTTGGCGGGGGGGGCCTACAATGAGCAGTTCTTC	CASSLAGGAYNEQFF
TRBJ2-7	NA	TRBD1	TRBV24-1	TGTGCCACCAGTGATCCGGGACAGGGGGGCTACGAGCAGTACTTC	CATSDPGQGGYEQYF
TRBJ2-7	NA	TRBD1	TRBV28	TGTGCCAGCAGCCGGCCGGGACAGGGGTCCTACGAGCAGTACTTC	CASSRPGQGSYEQYF
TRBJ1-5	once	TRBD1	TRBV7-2	TGTGCCAGCAGTACAGGGGGCGGTAATCAGCCCCAGCATTTT	CASSTGGGNQPQHF
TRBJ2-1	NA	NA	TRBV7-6	TGTGCCAGCAGCTTAGGGGGAGTTGGAAATGAGCAGTTCTTC	CASSLGGVGNEQFF
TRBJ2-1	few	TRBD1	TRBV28	TGTGCCAGCAGTTTTACGAGGGACAGAAACAATGAGCAGTTCTTC	CASSFTRDRNNEQFF
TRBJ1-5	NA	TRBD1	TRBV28	TGTGCCAGCAGCCTCGCGACAGGGGGGAATCAGCCCCAGCATTTT	CASSLATGGNQPQHF
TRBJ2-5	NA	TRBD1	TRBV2	TGTGCCAGCAGGGCGACAGGGGGCCTGAGACAAGAGACCCAGTACTTC	CASRATGGLRQETQYF
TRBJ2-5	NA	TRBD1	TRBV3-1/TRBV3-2	TGTGCCAGCAGCGGGACAGCGAACCAAGAGACCCAGTACTTC	CASSGTANQETQYF
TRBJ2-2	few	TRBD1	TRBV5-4	TGTGCCAGCAGCTTGGCACAGGGGATCGGCACCGGGGAGCTGTTTTTT	CASSLAQGIGTGELFF
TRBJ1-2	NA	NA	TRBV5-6	TGTGCCAGCAGATACAGGTTTGGCTACACCTTC	CASRYRFGYTF
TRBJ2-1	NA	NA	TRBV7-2	TGTGCCAGCAGCTCCCGTTTGGGGAGCTCCTACAATGAGCAGTTCTTC	CASSSRLGSSYNEQFF
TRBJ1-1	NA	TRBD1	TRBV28	TGTGCCAGCAGTCCCTCCGGGACAGGGGGATTAACTTTCTTT	CASSPSGTGGLTFF
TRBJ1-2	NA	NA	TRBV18	TGTGCCAGCTCACCAGTTGGCGGCAGAACTAACTATGGCTACACCTTC	CASSPVGGRTNYGYTF
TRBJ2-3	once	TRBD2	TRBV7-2	TGTGCCAGCAGTTCCGGACTAGCGGGGGCAGATACGCAGTATTTT	CASSSGLAGADTQYF
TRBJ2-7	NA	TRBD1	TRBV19	TGTGCCAGTAGTAGAGGACAGGGGGCGATCTACGAGCAGTACTTC	CASSRGQGAIYEQYF
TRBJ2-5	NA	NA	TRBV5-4	TGTGCCAGCAGCTTGGGACAGAACCAAGAGACCCAGTACTTC	CASSLGQNQETQYF
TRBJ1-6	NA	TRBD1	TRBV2	TGTGCCAGCGTAAAAGGCCCAGACAGGGGGAATTCGCCCCTCCACTTT	CASVKGPDRGNSPLHF
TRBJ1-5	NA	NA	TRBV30	TGTGCCTGGAAAAGAACGACAGGAAGCAATCAGCCCCAGCATTTT	CAWKRTTGSNQPQHF
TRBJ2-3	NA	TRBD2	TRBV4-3	TGCGCCAGCAGTTGGACTAGCGGGGTGTCTCGAGATACGCAGTATTTT	CASSWTSGVSRDTQYF
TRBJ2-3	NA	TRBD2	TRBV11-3	TGTGCCAGCAGCTTAGTTAGCGGGGGCCACACAGATACGCAGTATTTT	CASSLVSGGHTDTQYF
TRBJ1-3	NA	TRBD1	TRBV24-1	TGTGCCACCAGTGATTTGCGGGAGGAGGACAGGGGTTTTGGAAACACCATATATTTT	CATSDLREEDRGFGNTIYF
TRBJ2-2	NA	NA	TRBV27	TGTGCCAGCAGTTTGAGCCACACCGGGGAGCTGTTTTTT	CASSLSHTGELFF
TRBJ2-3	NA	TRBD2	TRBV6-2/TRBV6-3	TGTGCCAGCAGTTACTCGGCCGGCCGGGGGGCAGATACGCAGTATTTT	CASSYSAGRGADTQYF
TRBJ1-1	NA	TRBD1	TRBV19	TGTGCCAGTAGTAGTTGGGACAGTCTAAACACTGAAGCTTTCTTT	CASSSWDSLNTEAFF
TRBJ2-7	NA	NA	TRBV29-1	TGCAGCGTTGAACTTCTTAGGGGCGTAAGCTCCTACGAGCAGTACTTC	CSVELLRGVSSYEQYF
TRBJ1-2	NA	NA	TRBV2	TGTGCCAGCAGTGTCACAGGGTCAAACTATGGCTACACCTTC	CASSVTGSNYGYTF
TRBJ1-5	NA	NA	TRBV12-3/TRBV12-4	TGTGCCCAGGGCGGGGATCGCAATCAGCCCCAGCATTTT	CAQGGDRNQPQHF
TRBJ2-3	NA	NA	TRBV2	TGTGCCAGCAGCGAAATTGTGGGCGCTAGCACAGATACGCAGTATTTT	CASSEIVGASTDTQYF
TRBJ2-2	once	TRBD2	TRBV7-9	TGTGCCAGCAGCCCCCCCACTAGCGCCGGGGAGCTGTTTTTT	CASSPPTSAGELFF
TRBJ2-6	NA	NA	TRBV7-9	TGTGCCAGCAGCTTAAGTAGTAGCTCTGGGGCCAACGTCCTGACTTTC	CASSLSSSSGANVLTF
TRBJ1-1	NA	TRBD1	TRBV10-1	TGCGCCAGCTTGCCCCAAGAGGCACAGGGGGACACTGAAGCTTTCTTT	CASLPQEAQGDTEAFF
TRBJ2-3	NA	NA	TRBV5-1	TGCGCCAGCAGCTTGGAAGTAATGTCGGGCACAGATACGCAGTATTTT	CASSLEVMSGTDTQYF